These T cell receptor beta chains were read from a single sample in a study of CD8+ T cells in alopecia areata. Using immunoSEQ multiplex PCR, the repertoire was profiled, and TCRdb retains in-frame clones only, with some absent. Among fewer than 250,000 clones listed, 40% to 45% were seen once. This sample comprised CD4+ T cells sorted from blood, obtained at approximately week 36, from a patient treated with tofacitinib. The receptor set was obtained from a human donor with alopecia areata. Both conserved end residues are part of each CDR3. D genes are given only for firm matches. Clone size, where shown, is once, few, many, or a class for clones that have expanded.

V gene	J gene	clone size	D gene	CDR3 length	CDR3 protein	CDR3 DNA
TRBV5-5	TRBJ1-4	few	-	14	CASTLGGSNEKLFF	TGTGCCAGCACCCTCGGGGGGAGTAATGAAAAACTGTTTTTT
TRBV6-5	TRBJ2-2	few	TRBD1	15	CASSHRQGNTGELFF	TGTGCCAGCAGTCATCGACAGGGAAACACCGGGGAGCTGTTTTTT
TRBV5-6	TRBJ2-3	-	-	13	CASSRAVTDTQYF	TGTGCCAGCAGTCGCGCGGTCACAGATACGCAGTATTTT
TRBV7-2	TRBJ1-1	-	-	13	CASSSEGRIEAFF	TGTGCCAGCAGCTCGGAGGGACGGATTGAAGCTTTCTTT
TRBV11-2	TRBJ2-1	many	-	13	CASSLRWANEQFF	TGTGCCAGCAGCTTACGATGGGCAAATGAGCAGTTCTTC
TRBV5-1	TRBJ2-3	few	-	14	CASSLEGQGDTQYF	TGCGCCAGCAGCTTGGAGGGTCAGGGAGATACGCAGTATTTT
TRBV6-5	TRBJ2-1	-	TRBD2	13	CASGTRNNNEQFF	TGTGCCAGCGGGACTAGGAATAACAATGAGCAGTTCTTC
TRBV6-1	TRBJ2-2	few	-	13	CASSVSGTGELFF	TGTGCCAGCAGTGTTTCGGGAACCGGGGAGCTGTTTTTT
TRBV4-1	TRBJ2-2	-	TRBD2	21	CASSQAVGTSGIRREVTELFF	TGCGCCAGCAGCCAAGCGGTCGGGACTAGCGGAATAAGGCGGGAGGTGACGGAGCTGTTTTTT
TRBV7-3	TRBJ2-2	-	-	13	CASSPTEAGELFF	TGTGCCAGCAGCCCCACCGAGGCCGGGGAGCTGTTTTTT
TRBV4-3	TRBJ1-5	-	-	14	CASSQETFNQPQHF	TGCGCCAGCAGCCAAGAAACCTTTAATCAGCCCCAGCATTTT
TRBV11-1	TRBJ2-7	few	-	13	CASSFTSSYEQYF	TGTGCCAGCAGCTTCACCTCCTCCTACGAGCAGTACTTC
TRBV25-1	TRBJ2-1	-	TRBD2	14	CASSPSGTNNEQFF	TGTGCCAGCAGTCCTAGCGGGACTAACAATGAGCAGTTCTTC
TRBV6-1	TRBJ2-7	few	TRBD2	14	CASSAGPSGGAIFF	TGTGCCAGCAGTGCGGGGCCATCGGGGGGTGCAATTTTCTTC
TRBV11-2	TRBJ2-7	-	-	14	CASSFSAAGGEQYF	TGTGCCAGCAGCTTCTCAGCGGCCGGTGGGGAGCAGTACTTC
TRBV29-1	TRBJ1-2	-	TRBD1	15	CSVIGQGASNYGYTF	TGCAGCGTGATAGGACAGGGGGCAAGTAACTATGGCTACACCTTC
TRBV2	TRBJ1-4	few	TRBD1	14	CASSQGQGPEKLFF	TGTGCCAGCAGCCAGGGACAGGGTCCTGAAAAACTGTTTTTT
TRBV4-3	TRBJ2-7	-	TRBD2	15	CASSQDTSGAYEQYF	TGCGCCAGCAGCCAAGATACCAGCGGGGCCTACGAGCAGTACTTC
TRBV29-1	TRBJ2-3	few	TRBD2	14	CSVEGSGSRDTQYF	TGCAGCGTTGAAGGTAGCGGGAGTCGAGATACGCAGTATTTT
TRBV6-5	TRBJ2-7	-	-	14	CASSWGGTAQEQYF	TGTGCCAGCAGTTGGGGCGGGACAGCCCAAGAGCAGTACTTC
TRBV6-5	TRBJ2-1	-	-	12	CASSWGYNEQFF	TGTGCCAGCAGTTGGGGGTACAATGAGCAGTTCTTC
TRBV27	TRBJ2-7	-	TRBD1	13	CASRGQVAYEQYF	TGTGCCAGCCGGGGACAGGTAGCCTACGAGCAGTACTTC
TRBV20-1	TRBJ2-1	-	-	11	CSARDGVEQFF	TGCAGTGCTAGAGACGGGGTTGAGCAGTTCTTC
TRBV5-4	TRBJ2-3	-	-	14	CASSASRSTDTQYF	TGTGCCAGCAGCGCGTCAAGGTCCACAGATACGCAGTATTTT
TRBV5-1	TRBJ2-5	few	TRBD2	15	CASSDQTSRKETQYF	TGCGCCAGCAGCGACCAGACTAGCCGAAAAGAGACCCAGTACTTC
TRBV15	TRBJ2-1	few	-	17	CATSRVRGVGSYNEQFF	TGTGCCACCAGCAGAGTTCGCGGAGTTGGGTCCTACAATGAGCAGTTCTTC
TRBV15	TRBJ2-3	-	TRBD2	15	CATSRSGTRADTQYF	TGTGCCACCAGCAGAAGCGGGACTAGGGCAGATACGCAGTATTTT
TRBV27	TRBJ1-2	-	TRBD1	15	CASSFEGQGTHGYTF	TGTGCCAGCAGTTTCGAGGGACAGGGAACCCATGGCTACACCTTC
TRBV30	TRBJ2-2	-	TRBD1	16	CAWSGGQGPNTGELFF	TGTGCCTGGAGTGGAGGACAGGGACCGAACACCGGGGAGCTGTTTTTT
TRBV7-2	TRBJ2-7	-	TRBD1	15	CASSSSGGAVYEQYF	TGTGCCAGCAGCTCATCAGGGGGCGCGGTGTACGAGCAGTACTTC
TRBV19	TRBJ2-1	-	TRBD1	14	CASSGTGGRYEQFF	TGTGCCAGTAGTGGGACAGGTGGGCGTTATGAGCAGTTCTTC
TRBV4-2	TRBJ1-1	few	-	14	CASSLALANTEAFF	TGTGCCAGCAGCCTTGCGTTAGCGAACACTGAAGCTTTCTTT
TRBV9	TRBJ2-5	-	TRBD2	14	CASSVGLAEETQYF	TGTGCCAGCAGCGTGGGACTAGCGGAAGAGACCCAGTACTTC
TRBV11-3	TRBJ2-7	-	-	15	CASSQHPSHYPEQYF	TGTGCCAGCAGCCAACACCCTAGTCATTACCCCGAGCAGTACTTC
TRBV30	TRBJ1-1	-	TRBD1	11	CAWKDRGEAFF	TGTGCCTGGAAAGACAGGGGGGAAGCTTTCTTT
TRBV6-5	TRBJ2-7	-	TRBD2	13	CASRGLAEAEQYF	TGTGCCAGCAGAGGACTAGCGGAGGCCGAGCAGTACTTC
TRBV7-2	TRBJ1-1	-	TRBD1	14	CASSIRTGGTEAFF	TGTGCCAGCAGCATTAGGACAGGGGGCACTGAAGCTTTCTTT
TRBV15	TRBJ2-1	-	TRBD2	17	CATSREARTSSYNEQFF	TGTGCCACCAGCAGAGAGGCCAGGACTAGCTCCTACAATGAGCAGTTCTTC
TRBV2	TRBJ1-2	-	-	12	CASRSEMGGYTF	TGTGCCAGCCGGTCGGAAATGGGAGGCTACACCTTC
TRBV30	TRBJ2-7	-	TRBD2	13	CAWSVAGAMVQYF	TGTGCCTGGAGTGTGGCGGGAGCTATGGTGCAGTACTTC
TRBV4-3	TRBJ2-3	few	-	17	CASSQDLGGAFADTQYF	TGCGCCAGCAGCCAAGACCTTGGGGGGGCTTTCGCAGATACGCAGTATTTT
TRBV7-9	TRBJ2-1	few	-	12	CASSPLWDEQFF	TGTGCCAGCAGCCCCCTCTGGGATGAGCAGTTCTTC
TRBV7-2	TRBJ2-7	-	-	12	CASSLVVSEQYF	TGTGCCAGCAGCTTAGTTGTTTCCGAGCAGTACTTC
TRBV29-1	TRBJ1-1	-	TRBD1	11	CSVGQGMGAFF	TGCAGCGTGGGACAGGGGATGGGAGCTTTCTTT
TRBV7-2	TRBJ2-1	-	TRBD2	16	CASSLAGTSGRYEQFF	TGTGCCAGCAGCTTAGCCGGGACTAGCGGGAGATATGAGCAGTTCTTC
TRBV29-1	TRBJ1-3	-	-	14	CSGPVIGSGNTIYF	TGCAGCGGCCCCGTTATAGGGTCTGGAAACACCATATATTTT
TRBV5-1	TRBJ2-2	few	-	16	CASSLVGRTNTGELFF	TGCGCCAGCAGCTTGGTTGGGAGAACGAACACCGGGGAGCTGTTTTTT
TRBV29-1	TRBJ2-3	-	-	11	CSVRGGDTQYF	TGCAGCGTTAGGGGTGGAGATACGCAGTATTTT
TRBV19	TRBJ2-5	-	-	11	CASRHRGTQYF	TGTGCCAGTAGACACCGGGGGACCCAGTACTTC
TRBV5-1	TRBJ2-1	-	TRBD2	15	CASRILAGGINEQFF	TGCGCCAGCAGGATACTAGCGGGAGGGATAAATGAGCAGTTCTTC
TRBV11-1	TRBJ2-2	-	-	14	CASSSFVGDGELFF	TGTGCCAGCAGCTCCTTCGTCGGTGACGGGGAGCTGTTTTTT
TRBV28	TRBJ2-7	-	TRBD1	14	CASSQPGTAYEQYF	TGTGCCAGCAGCCAACCGGGGACAGCCTACGAGCAGTACTTC
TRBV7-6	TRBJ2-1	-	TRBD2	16	CASSLGGRNSYNEQFF	TGTGCCAGCAGCTTGGGCGGGAGGAACTCCTACAATGAGCAGTTCTTC
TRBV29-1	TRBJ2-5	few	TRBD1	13	CSVDRQGFETQYF	TGCAGCGTTGATAGACAGGGGTTCGAGACCCAGTACTTC
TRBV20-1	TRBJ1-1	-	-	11	CSATAHAEAFF	TGCAGTGCTACGGCTCACGCTGAAGCTTTCTTT
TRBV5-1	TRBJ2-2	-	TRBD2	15	CASSLVLADGGELFF	TGCGCCAGCAGCTTGGTTCTAGCGGACGGCGGGGAGCTGTTTTTT
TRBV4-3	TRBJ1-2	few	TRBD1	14	CASSQVGQGYGYTF	TGCGCCAGCAGCCAAGTGGGACAGGGTTATGGCTACACCTTC
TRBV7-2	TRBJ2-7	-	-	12	CASSLAAYEQYF	TGTGCCAGCAGCTTAGCAGCTTACGAGCAGTACTTC
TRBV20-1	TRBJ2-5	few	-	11	CSGLVQETQYF	TGCAGTGGACTAGTACAAGAGACCCAGTACTTC
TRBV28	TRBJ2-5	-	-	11	CASSSTRARYF	TGTGCCAGCAGTTCAACTAGGGCCCGGTACTTC